The 8 T cell receptor beta chains given below trace back to one sample, sequenced in a study of identical twins. TCRdb redid the calling of the 5' RACE reads with MiXCR, one entry per CDR3 protein. The sample has 550,000 to 700,000 distinct CDR3 sequences, about 20% seen once; the top ten hold roughly 4%. The data also belong to a second study, concerning T cells expressing NK-cell markers.

Sequenced material: PBMCs. The receptor set was obtained from a woman aged 18-29 years in good health.

The chain couples TRBV21-1 to TRBJ2-3; TRBD2, the D gene given by the table, was not confirmed from the DNA. TRBV21-1 is marked as a pseudogene. The CDR3 is 17 amino acids. CDR3 amino acids: CASSKGGGLALTDTQYF. The CDR3 DNA sequence: TGTGCCAGCAGCAAAGGAGGGGGACTAGCGTTGACAGATACGCAGTATTTT.

This clonotype was detected ten times or more. This chain joins TRBV12-3 or TRBV12-4 and TRBJ2-2; a weak D match, TRBD1 (6 bases). The CDR3 runs to 13 residues. The V and J ends lost 5 bases and 7 bases respectively, with 11 bases between them. Written as DNA, the CDR3 is TGTGCCAGCAGTGTCCAGGGGAGCGGGGAGCTGTTTTTT. Amino acids: CASSVQGSGELFF.

This clonotype has just a few counts. The chain links TRBV9 to TRBJ2-7; 11 bases are shared with TRBD2. Germline CDR1 and CDR2: SGDLS and YYNGEE. The J segment lost 4 bases and the V segment lost 4 bases, leaving 13 bases of the junction unmatched. CDR3 length: 17 amino acids. CDR3 protein: CASSPRGGSSGRYEQYF. The CDR3 DNA reads TGTGCCAGCAGCCCAAGGGGTGGGTCTAGCGGGAGGTACGAGCAGTACTTC.

The genes are TRBV5-1 and TRBJ2-1, with D tentatively TRBD2 (6 bases). V shed 0 bases and J shed 4 bases, with 17 bases lying between them. The CDR3 has 17 amino acids. Germline V gene data show CDR1 as SGHRS and CDR2 as YFSETQ. CDR3 coding DNA: TGCGCCAGCAGCTTGGAACGCATTGGGACTTTTTACAATGAGCAGTTCTTC. It encodes CASSLERIGTFYNEQFF.

The table lists this clonotype with many counts. The gene calls are TRBV5-1 and TRBJ2-5, with D possibly being TRBD2 (5 bases). V shed 1 base and J shed 7 bases, with 20 bases lying between them. Germline CDR1 is SGHRS and CDR2 is YFSETQ. The CDR3 totals 16 residues. CDR3 bases: TGCGCCAGCAGCTTGAATCCTAGCTGGGATTATGGGACCCAGTACTTC. Protein sequence: CASSLNPSWDYGTQYF.

This clonotype has a handful of counts. For the CDR3, the DNA is TGCGCCAGCAGCCAAGATTCCCGGGGACAGGGGGCGTGGGAGCAGTACTTC. It translates to CASSQDSRGQGAWEQYF. V is TRBV4-1 and J is TRBJ2-7; 12 bases agree with TRBD1. In germline, CDR1 is MGHRA, CDR2 YSYEKL. The CDR3 is 17 residues long. With V trimmed by 0 bases and J by 7 bases, 10 bases remained unmatched.

The chain couples TRBV5-1 to TRBJ2-2, with 8 bases identical to TRBD1. This CDR3 is built from 14 residues. The V and J ends lost 4 bases and 7 bases, in that order; junction bases with no gene match: 6. CDR1 is SGHRS, CDR2 YFSETQ, per germline. CDR3 sequence reads: CASSPTGDGGELFF. CDR3 nucleotide sequence: TGCGCCAGCAGCCCGACAGGGGACGGCGGGGAGCTGTTTTTT. Using reference TRBV5-1 and TRBJ2-2 for the parts outside the CDR3, the full variable domain is KAGVTQTPRYLIKTRGQQVTLSCSPISGHRSVSWYQQTPGQGLQFLFEYFSETQRNKGNFPGRFSGRQFSNSRSEMNVSTLELGDSALYLCASSPTGDGGELFFGEGSRLTVL.

The chain links TRBV5-1 to TRBJ2-7; D might be TRBD1 (5 bases). V was pared by 6 bases and J by 1 base, with 11 bases between. Germline V gene data show CDR1 as SGHRS and CDR2 as YFSETQ. The CDR3 sequence is 13 residues long. CDR3 bases: TGCGCCAGCAAAGGCGCAGGGTCCTACGAGCAGTACTTC. Protein product: CASKGAGSYEQYF.